The clone carrying this TCR beta chain has a count of ten or more. This specimen comes from a study of T-cell reconstitution after alpha-beta-depleted transplantation in children. V lost 4 bases and J lost 7, with 5 bases in between. The CDR3 covers 11 residues. In germline, CDR1 is SNHLY, CDR2 FYNNEI. Unique molecular identifiers were incorporated into the prepared TCRbeta library. MiXCR was run by TCRdb on the PCR reads, yielding one entry per CDR3 protein. The sample lists some 260,000 distinct CDR3 sequences; about 24% were seen once. This specimen was PBMCs, mostly from graft donor cells, taken 360 days after TCRalphabeta/CD19-depleted stem cell transplant. The receptor comes from a female patient between 2 and 15 years old who had a stem cell transplant for congenital amegakaryocytic thrombocytopenia, so the T cells may come from the graft donor. The rearrangement uses TRBV2 and TRBJ2-1, with D perhaps matching TRBD2 (5 bases). CDR3 coding DNA: TGTGCCAGCAGTGGGGAGAATGAGCAGTTCTTC. It specifies CASSGENEQFF.